These 25 T cell receptor beta chains were sequenced from one sample in a study of memory CD8 T cells in hepatitis C reinfection. Data came from immunoSEQ multiplex PCR; TCRdb stores just in-frame clones and leaves some out. Of 50,000 or so clones listed, roughly 89% are singletons. Documented time point: pre-reinfection, 55 to 20 weeks before reinfection detection. No in vitro expansion preceded TCR sequencing of the sorted cells. The specimen sequenced was naive CD8+ T cells sorted from blood. All receptors come from a man younger than 35 with hepatitis C virus infection.

The V gene is TRBV30, the J gene TRBJ2-2; D is ambiguous. V lost 4 bases and J lost 5, with 14 bases in between. This CDR3 is built from 14 residues. In germline, CDR1 is GTSNPN, CDR2 SVGIG (reference sequence). The chain's CDR3 is CAWTLGAGTGELFF. The CDR3 DNA reads TGTGCCTGGACCCTAGGAGCCGGAACCGGGGAGCTGTTTTTT.

The genes are TRBV4-1 and TRBJ1-1; possibly TRBD1 for D (6 bases). Germline V gene data show CDR1 as MGHRA and CDR2 as YSYEKL. CDR3 size: 13 residues. Trimming cost V 3 bases and J 8 bases, with 13 bases left between them. CDR3 DNA sequence: TGCGCCAGCAGCCATCTAGGGGGACAAGAAGCTTTCTTT. It codes for CASSHLGGQEAFF.

The chain carries TRBV7-3 and TRBJ2-1; 10 positions agree with TRBD2. From germline, CDR1 is SGHTA and CDR2 FQGTGA. The CDR3 contains 17 residues. Trimming cost V 2 bases and J 5 bases; bases outside gene matches: 9. CDR3 residues: CASSLFPLAGDNNEQFF. The CDR3 DNA reads TGTGCCAGCAGCTTATTCCCCCTAGCGGGAGACAACAATGAGCAGTTCTTC.

The chain couples TRBV4-1 to TRBJ2-2, with D possibly TRBD1 on 7 matching bases. V was trimmed by 1 base and J by 3 bases, leaving 15 bases between them. The CDR3 has 17 residues. Germline V gene sequence: CDR1 MGHRA, CDR2 YSYEKL. The CDR3 spells CASSQVGQGEDTGELFF. In nucleotides, the CDR3 is TGCGCCAGCAGCCAAGTCGGGCAGGGGGAGGACACCGGGGAGCTGTTTTTT.

This clone showed up just once. CDR3 nucleotide sequence: TGTGCCAGCAGCCCCCCGGGAAACACTAACTATGGCTACACCTTC. Protein sequence: CASSPPGNTNYGYTF. The genes are TRBV7-9 and TRBJ1-2, with D hard to call. The CDR3 runs 15 residues. V lost 5 bases and J lost 0, with 13 bases in between. Germline V gene lookup returns CDR1 SEHNR and CDR2 FQNEAQ (reference sequence).

This clone was seen a single time. The chain uses TRBV6-1 and TRBJ2-2, with D uncertain. Trimming pared 3 bases from V and 0 bases from J, leaving 8 bases between. Germline V CDR1 and CDR2: MNHNS, SASEGT. The CDR3 is 15 amino acids. CDR3 coding DNA: TGTGCCAGCAGTGAGCTCGGTACGAACACCGGGGAGCTGTTTTTT. Translating it yields CASSELGTNTGELFF.

The V gene is TRBV11-3, the J gene TRBJ2-3; D may be TRBD2 (6 bases). Between the trimmed V and J ends, which lost 4 bases and 2 bases, there was a span of 10 bases. The CDR3 contains 14 residues. Germline lookup yields CDR1 SGHNT and CDR2 YENEEA. The CDR3 spells CASSSRDSTDTQYF. The CDR3 region has the DNA TGTGCCAGCAGCTCCCGGGACTCCACAGATACGCAGTATTTT.

The V gene is TRBV5-4, the J gene TRBJ2-5, with 7 bases fitting TRBD1. This CDR3 contains 15 residues. Germline V gene data show CDR1 as SGHNT and CDR2 as YYREEE (reference sequence). The V segment lost 3 bases and the J segment 2 bases; nucleotides outside the gene matches: 7. The CDR3 nucleotides are TGTGCCAGCAGCTATCCGGGACAGATTCAAGAGACCCAGTACTTC. The encoded protein is CASSYPGQIQETQYF.

The V gene is TRBV29-1, the J gene TRBJ2-1, with 12 bases lining up with TRBD1. This CDR3 has 15 amino acids. Unmatched junction bases numbered 9, after V lost 3 bases and J lost 9 bases. CDR1 and CDR2 (germline): SQVTM, ANQGSEA. In DNA form, the CDR3 reads TGCAGCGTTGATGGGGACAGGGGGCTTACCGTTGAGCAGTTCTTC. Amino acids: CSVDGDRGLTVEQFF.

CDR3 DNA sequence: TGTGCCAGCAGCGATCTGGAGGCCCAGTACTTC. Translation gives CASSDLEAQYF. The rearrangement uses TRBV5-4 and TRBJ2-5, with D possibly TRBD2 on 5 matching bases. This CDR3 has 11 amino acids. Germline V lookup: CDR1 SGHNT, CDR2 YYREEE (reference sequence). The V and J ends lost 4 bases and 9 bases respectively, with 10 bases between them.

The chain couples TRBV5-4 to TRBJ2-7, with D hard to call. Trimming removed 1 base at V and 0 bases at J, with 5 bases between. The CDR3 consists of 13 residues. From germline, CDR1 is SGHNT and CDR2 YYREEE (reference sequence). CDR3 sequence: CASSLFDSYEQYV. The CDR3 bases are TGTGCCAGCAGCTTGTTTGACTCCTACGAGCAGTACGTC.

CDR3 sequence reads: CASSLAYPNTEAFF. The CDR3 DNA follows: TGCGCCAGCAGCTTGGCCTACCCGAACACTGAAGCTTTCTTT. The genes are TRBV5-1 and TRBJ1-1, with D unclear. The germline CDR1 and CDR2 sequences are SGHRS and YFSETQ. Trimming took off 0 bases at V and 1 base at J, with 7 bases between the two ends. The CDR3 covers 14 residues.

Turning to this clone: Other DNA sequences in this specimen translate into the identical CDR3. This rearrangement joins TRBV19 to TRBJ1-5, with a weak D call TRBD1 (5 bases). Trimming left V 3 bases short and J 0 bases short, with 6 bases between. The CDR3 spans 14 residues. From germline, CDR1 is LNHDA and CDR2 SQIVND (reference sequence). CDR3 sequence reads: CASSIGGSNQPQHF. The CDR3 DNA reads TGTGCCAGTAGTATCGGGGGTAGCAATCAGCCCCAGCATTTT.

The genes are TRBV6-1 and TRBJ2-7; 8 nucleotides match TRBD1. CDR1 and CDR2 (germline): MNHNS, SASEGT. Unmatched junction bases numbered 5, after V lost 4 bases and J lost 0 bases. The CDR3 is made up of 15 amino acids. The CDR3 loop is CASSVHRGASYEQYV. The CDR3 DNA is TGTGCCAGCAGTGTACACAGGGGGGCCTCCTACGAGCAGTACGTC.

The rearrangement uses TRBV5-1 and TRBJ2-7, with D possibly TRBD1 on 6 matching bases. CDR3 length equals 14 residues. The V end was cut by 4 bases, the J end by 1 base, with 12 bases between. In germline, CDR1 is SGHRS, CDR2 YFSETQ. The CDR3: CASSAGTGSYEQYF. As DNA, the CDR3 is TGCGCCAGCAGCGCCGGAACAGGGTCCTACGAGCAGTACTTC.

The V and J genes are TRBV4-3 and TRBJ1-3; D is uncertain. Germline CDR1 and CDR2: LGHNA and YSLEER. V shed 2 bases and J shed 0 bases, with 8 bases lying between them. This CDR3 spans 15 amino acids. The CDR3 DNA reads as TGCGCCAGCAGCCAAAACGGGAGCTCTGGAAACACCATATATTTT. Its protein product is CASSQNGSSGNTIYF.

V is TRBV11-2 and J is TRBJ2-3, with D possibly TRBD2 on 7 matching bases. The ends were cut back, 1 base at V and 2 bases at J, with 13 bases in the middle. This CDR3 has 16 residues. CDR1 is SGHAT and CDR2 is FQNNGV in the germline V gene. The CDR3: CASSLAGDYYTDTQYF. The CDR3 region has the DNA TGTGCCAGCAGCTTAGCAGGGGACTACTACACAGATACGCAGTATTTT. Full variable domain (remainder filled in from reference TRBV11-2 and TRBJ2-3): EAGVAQSPRYKIIEKRQSVAFWCNPISGHATLYWYQQILGQGPKLLIQFQNNGVVDDSQLPKDRFSAERLKGVDSTLKIQPAKLEDSAVYLCASSLAGDYYTDTQYFGPGTRLTVL.

The rearrangement uses TRBV7-9 and TRBJ2-5; tentative D call: TRBD2 (6 bases). CDR1 is SEHNR, CDR2 FQNEAQ, per germline (reference sequence). The CDR3 extends over 15 amino acids. Trimming took off 0 bases at V and 3 bases at J, with 11 bases between the two ends. CDR3 in amino acids: CASSLATSGEETQYF. In DNA form, the CDR3 reads TGTGCCAGCAGCTTAGCGACGTCGGGGGAAGAGACCCAGTACTTC.

As for this clone: The junction departs from germline at one end; a sequencing error may be responsible. This same CDR3 is encoded by further DNA sequences in the sample. The chain couples TRBV11-2 to TRBJ2-7, with 11 bases that match TRBD1. Germline CDR1 SGHAT, CDR2 FQNNGV. The CDR3 is 15 amino acids. The CDR3 nucleotides are TGTGCCAGCAGCTTTGGGACAGGGGGTTCCTACGAGCAGTACTTT. Translation: CASSFGTGGSYEQYF.

CDR3 DNA: TGTGCCAGCAGTGACTATAGCTACGAGCAGTACTTC. This codes for CASSDYSYEQYF. The chain couples TRBV6-1 to TRBJ2-7, with D uncertain. This CDR3 contains 12 residues. CDR1 is MNHNS and CDR2 is SASEGT in the germline V gene. The ends were cut back, 3 bases at V and 3 bases at J, with 6 bases in the middle.

The chain combines TRBV7-2 with TRBJ2-2; D remains ambiguous. The germline gives CDR1 SGHTA, CDR2 FQGNSA. This CDR3 spans 13 amino acids. Trimming removed 2 bases from V and 2 bases from J, with 3 bases in between. CDR3 bases: TGTGCCAGCAGCTTATATAACACCGGGGAGCTGTTTTTT. Its protein product is CASSLYNTGELFF.

V is TRBV7-8 and J is TRBJ2-1, with TRBD2 matching over 11 bases. In germline, CDR1 is SGHVS, CDR2 FQNEAQ. The V gene end was trimmed by 4 bases and the J gene end by 2 bases; junction bases not matched to a gene: 13. The CDR3 loop spans 19 amino acids. CDR3 in DNA: TGTGCCAGCAGCTCCCCCTTTACTGCTAGCGGGGGGCCCTACAATGAGCAGTTCTTC. Its translation: CASSSPFTASGGPYNEQFF.

The rearrangement joins TRBV14 to TRBJ2-3, with D maybe TRBD2 (5 bases). Per germline, CDR1 SGHDN and CDR2 FVKESK. The germline V and J ends were trimmed by 4 bases and 4 bases, with 15 bases remaining between them. This CDR3 is built from 15 residues. CDR3 nucleotides: TGTGCCAGCAGCCCCTTCGGGGTCCGGTCAGATACGCAGTATTTT. Translating gives CASSPFGVRSDTQYF. Combining the CDR3 with reference TRBV14 and TRBJ2-3 gives the whole variable domain EAGVTQFPSHSVIEKGQTVTLRCDPISGHDNLYWYRRVMGKEIKFLLHFVKESKQDESGMPNNRFLAERTGGTYSTLKVQPAELEDSGVYFCASSPFGVRSDTQYFGPGTRLTVL.

The chain joins TRBV9 to TRBJ2-2; 10 positions agree with TRBD2. This CDR3 is built from 15 residues. J gave up 4 bases and V 4 bases, and 4 bases lay outside the gene matches. The V gene's germline CDR1 is SGDLS and CDR2 YYNGEE. This CDR3 is CASSTRTSGTGELFF. Here the CDR3 DNA reads TGTGCCAGCAGCACCCGGACTAGCGGCACCGGGGAGCTGTTTTTT.

The chain uses TRBV4-2 and TRBJ1-5, with D possibly TRBD1 on 6 matching bases. The CDR3 has 14 residues. V lost 0 bases, J lost 6 bases, and 9 bases lay in between. CDR1 is LGHNA and CDR2 is YNFKEQ in the germline V gene. The CDR3 here is CASSQESGVQPQHF. The DNA of the CDR3 is TGTGCCAGCAGCCAAGAGTCAGGGGTTCAGCCCCAGCATTTT.